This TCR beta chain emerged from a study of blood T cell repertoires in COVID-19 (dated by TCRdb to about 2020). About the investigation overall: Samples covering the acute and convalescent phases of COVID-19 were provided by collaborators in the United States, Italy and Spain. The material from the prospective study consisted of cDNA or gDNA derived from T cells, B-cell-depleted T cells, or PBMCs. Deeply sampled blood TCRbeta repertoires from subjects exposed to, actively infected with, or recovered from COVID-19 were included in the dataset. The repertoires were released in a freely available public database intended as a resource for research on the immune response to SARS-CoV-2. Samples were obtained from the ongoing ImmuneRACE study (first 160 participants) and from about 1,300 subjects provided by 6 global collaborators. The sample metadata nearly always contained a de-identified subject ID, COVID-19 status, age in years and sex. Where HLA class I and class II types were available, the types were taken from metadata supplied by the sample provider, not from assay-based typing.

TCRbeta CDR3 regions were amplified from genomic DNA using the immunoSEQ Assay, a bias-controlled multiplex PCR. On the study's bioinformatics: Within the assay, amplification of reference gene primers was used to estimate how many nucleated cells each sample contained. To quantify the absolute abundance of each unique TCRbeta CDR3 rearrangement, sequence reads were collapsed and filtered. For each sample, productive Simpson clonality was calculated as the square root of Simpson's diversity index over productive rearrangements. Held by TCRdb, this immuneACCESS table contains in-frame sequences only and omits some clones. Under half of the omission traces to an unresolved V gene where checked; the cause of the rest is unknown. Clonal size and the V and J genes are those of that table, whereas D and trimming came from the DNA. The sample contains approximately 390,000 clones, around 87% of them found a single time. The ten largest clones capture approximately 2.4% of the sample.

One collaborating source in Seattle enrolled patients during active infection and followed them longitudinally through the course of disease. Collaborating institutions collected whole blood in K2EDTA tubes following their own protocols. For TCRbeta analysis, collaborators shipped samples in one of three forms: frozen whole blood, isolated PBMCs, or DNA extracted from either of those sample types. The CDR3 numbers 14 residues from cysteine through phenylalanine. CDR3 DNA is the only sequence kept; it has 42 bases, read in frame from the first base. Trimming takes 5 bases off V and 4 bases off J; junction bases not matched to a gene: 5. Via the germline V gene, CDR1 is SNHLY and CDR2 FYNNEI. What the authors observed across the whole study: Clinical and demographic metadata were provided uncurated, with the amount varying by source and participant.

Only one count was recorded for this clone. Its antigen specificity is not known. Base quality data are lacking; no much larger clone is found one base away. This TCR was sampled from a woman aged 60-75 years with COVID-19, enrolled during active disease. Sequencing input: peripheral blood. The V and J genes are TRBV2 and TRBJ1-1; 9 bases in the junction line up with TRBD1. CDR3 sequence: CASSRQGVFTEAFF. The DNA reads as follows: TGTGCCAGCAGTCGACAGGGGGTCTTCACTGAAGCTTTCTTT.